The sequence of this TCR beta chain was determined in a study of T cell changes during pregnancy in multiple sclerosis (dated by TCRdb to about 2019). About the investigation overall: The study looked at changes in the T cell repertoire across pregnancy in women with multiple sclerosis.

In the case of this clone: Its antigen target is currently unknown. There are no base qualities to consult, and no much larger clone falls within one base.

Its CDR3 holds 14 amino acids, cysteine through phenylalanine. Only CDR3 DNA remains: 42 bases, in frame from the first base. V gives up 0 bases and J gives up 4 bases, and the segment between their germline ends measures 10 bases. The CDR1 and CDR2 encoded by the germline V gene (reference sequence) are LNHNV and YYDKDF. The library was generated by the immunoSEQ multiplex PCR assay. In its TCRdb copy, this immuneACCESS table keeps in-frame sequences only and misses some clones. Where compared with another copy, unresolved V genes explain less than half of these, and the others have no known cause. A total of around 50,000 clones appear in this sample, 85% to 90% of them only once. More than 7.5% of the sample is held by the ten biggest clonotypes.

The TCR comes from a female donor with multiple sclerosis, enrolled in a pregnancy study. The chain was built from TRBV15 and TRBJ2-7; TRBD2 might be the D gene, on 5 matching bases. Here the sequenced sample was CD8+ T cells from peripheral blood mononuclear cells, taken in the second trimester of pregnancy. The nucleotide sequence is TGTGCCACCAGCAGAGAGGGTTCGGGGTACGAGCAGTACTTC. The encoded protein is CATSREGSGYEQYF.